This T cell receptor (beta chain) stems from a study of blood T cell repertoires in COVID-19. Across the whole study: The samples span acute and convalescent COVID-19 from the United States, Italy and Spain. Sources were T cells, B-cell-depleted T cells, or PBMCs; the material itself was cDNA or gDNA.

The CDR3 runs to 17 residues. V trimming: 3 bases; J trimming: 0 bases; junction bases outside the gene matches: 11. In germline, CDR1 is SGHNT, CDR2 YYREEE (reference sequence). Original data processing: The assay estimated nucleated cells by amplifying reference gene primers. TCRdb's table, derived via immunoSEQ multiplex PCR, lists solely in-frame clones and lacks some. D and trimming were read from the DNA, whereas the V and J calls and clone size are those reported in that table. Of tens of thousands of clones listed, approximately 87% are singletons. The sequence was obtained from a man between 35 and 55 years old with COVID-19, enrolled during active disease. Input material: peripheral blood. The rearrangement links TRBV5-4 to TRBJ2-5; 7 nucleotides agree with TRBD2. Here the CDR3 reads CASSSPPLGGNQETQYF. The CDR3, as DNA: TGTGCCAGCAGCTCTCCGCCTTTGGGAGGGAACCAAGAGACCCAGTACTTC. Together with reference TRBV5-4 and TRBJ2-5, the CDR3 gives the full variable domain: ETGVTQSPTHLIKTRGQQVTLRCSSQSGHNTVSWYQQALGQGPQFIFQYYREEENGRGNFPPRFSGLQFPNYSSELNVNALELDDSALYLCASSSPPLGGNQETQYFGPGTRLLVL.